The 30 T cell receptor beta chains presented below share a single source sample, sequenced in a study of blood T cell repertoires in COVID-19. Profiled with immunoSEQ multiplex PCR; TCRdb holds only in-frame clones, not every one. The repertoire holds some 24,000 clones, with roughly 89% as singletons. The sequencing sample was made of peripheral blood. Receptors were obtained from a man between 65 and 79 years old with COVID-19, enrolled during active disease.

The rearrangement uses TRBV9 and TRBJ1-6, with 7 bases matching TRBD1. Germline CDR1 is SGDLS and CDR2 is YYNGEE. CDR3 size: 13 residues. Trimming at V came to 4 bases and at J to 7 bases, leaving 2 bases not matched to a gene. CDR3 DNA sequence: TGTGCCAGCAGCAGGGACAGAAATTCACCCCTCCACTTT. Protein product: CASSRDRNSPLHF.

The rearrangement uses TRBV6-6 and TRBJ1-2, with D perhaps matching TRBD1 (6 bases). Germline V CDR1 and CDR2: MNHNY, SVGAGI (reference sequence). The CDR3 is 13 residues long. Trimming took 5 bases from V and 2 from J, leaving 9 bases between them. For the CDR3, the DNA is TGTGCCAGCAGTACCGACAGGAACTATGGCTACACCTTC. Translating it yields CASSTDRNYGYTF.

This clone was observed a single time. The chain couples TRBV5-1 to TRBJ2-7; 9 bases match TRBD1. The CDR3 spans 13 residues. V gave up 4 bases and J gave up 7 bases; unmatched junction bases: 6. Germline V gene sequence: CDR1 SGHRS, CDR2 YFSETQ. This CDR3 reads CASSPDRGNEQYF. CDR3 in DNA: TGCGCCAGCAGCCCGGACAGGGGAAATGAGCAGTACTTC.

The chain carries TRBV2 and TRBJ2-7, with 7 bases lining up with TRBD1. With V trimmed by 8 bases and J by 0 bases, 10 bases remained unmatched. This CDR3 is built from 15 residues. CDR1 is SNHLY, CDR2 FYNNEI, per germline. As DNA, the CDR3 is TGTGCCAGCCTCCGCGGACAGGCCAGCTCCTACGAGCAGTACTTC. This codes for CASLRGQASSYEQYF.

V is TRBV25-1 and J is TRBJ2-3; D remains ambiguous. V was shortened by 4 bases and J by 6 bases, with 14 bases between the two germline ends. The CDR3 consists of 14 residues. Germline CDR1 is MGHDK and CDR2 is SYGVNS. CDR3 residues: CASSARDLTDTQYF. CDR3 bases: TGTGCCAGCAGTGCCCGAGACTTAACTGATACGCAGTATTTT.

This chain joins TRBV7-9 and TRBJ1-1, with a tentative D call TRBD1 (5 bases). This CDR3 has 13 amino acids. Trimming stripped 5 bases from V and 1 base from J, with 8 bases between. Germline CDR1 reads SEHNR; CDR2 reads FQNEAQ (reference sequence). Written as DNA, the CDR3 is TGTGCCAGCAGCATTGGACAGAACACTGAAGCTTTCTTT. This codes for CASSIGQNTEAFF.

The V call is TRBV4-1, the J call TRBJ2-1, with a weak D call TRBD2 (6 bases). Per the germline V gene, CDR1 is MGHRA and CDR2 is YSYEKL. The CDR3 covers 16 residues. With 4 bases removed from V and 4 bases from J, the gap between germline ends came to 17 bases. The CDR3 region is CASSPIGGRSYNEQFF. The CDR3 nucleotides read TGCGCCAGCAGCCCTATTGGGGGGAGGTCTTACAATGAGCAGTTCTTC.

There are a few counts of this clone. V gene TRBV7-2 combines with J gene TRBJ2-3, with 8 positions matching TRBD1. Germline V gene lookup returns CDR1 SGHTA and CDR2 FQGNSA. With V trimmed by 5 bases and J by 2 bases, 9 bases remained unmatched. The CDR3 is 16 residues long. CDR3 sequence (DNA): TGTGCCAGCAGCGCGCGGACAGGGAGTACCACAGATACGCAGTATTTT. Its protein product is CASSARTGSTTDTQYF.

This clone came up once. The CDR3 here is CASSLNAGARSYTF. The DNA for the CDR3 is TGCGCCAGCAGCCTGAATGCGGGGGCTAGGAGCTACACCTTC. This chain uses TRBV5-1 with TRBJ1-2; weak D call: TRBD1 (6 bases). The germline V gene encodes CDR1 SGHRS and CDR2 YFSETQ. The CDR3 contains 14 residues. The V end was cut by 4 bases, the J end by 9 bases, with 19 bases between.

This sequence joins TRBV6-6 and TRBJ2-7; D is perhaps TRBD2 (6 bases). Looked up from germline, CDR1 is MNHNY and CDR2 is SVGAGI (reference sequence). This CDR3 spans 14 amino acids. Trimming pared 4 bases from V and 3 bases from J, leaving 13 bases between. The DNA of the CDR3 is TGTGCCAGCAGTTCCCCCGGAGGGGTCTACGAGCAGTACTTC. Translation: CASSSPGGVYEQYF.

The rearrangement links TRBV7-8 to TRBJ1-2; 8 bases align to TRBD1. Trimming removed 5 bases from V and 3 bases from J; junction bases left unmatched: 14. This CDR3 region has 17 residues. CDR1 and CDR2 (germline): SGHVS, FQNEAQ. The CDR3 coding sequence is TGTGCCAGCAGCGACCGGACAGGGTCACCGGAGGACTATGGCTACACCTTC. It is translated as CASSDRTGSPEDYGYTF.

This clone was observed a few times. The chain employs TRBV6-5 and TRBJ1-4; TRBD1 matches 11 bases. CDR3 length: 14 residues. V trimming: 6 bases; J trimming: 8 bases; junction bases outside the gene matches: 5. The V gene's germline CDR1 is MNHEY and CDR2 SVGAGI. The CDR3 region is CASSPGTGGEKLFF. The CDR3 DNA sequence: TGTGCCAGCAGCCCGGGGACAGGGGGAGAAAAACTGTTTTTT.

The rearrangement joins TRBV10-3 to TRBJ1-2; the D is unclear. This CDR3 region has 13 residues. Between the trimmed V and J ends, which lost 10 bases and 4 bases, there was a span of 16 bases. CDR1 is ENHRY and CDR2 is SYGVKD in the germline V gene. CDR3 loop: CATSAGEGYGYTF. CDR3 DNA: TGTGCCACCTCGGCCGGGGAAGGCTATGGCTACACCTTC.

This chain connects TRBV18 to TRBJ1-6; 7 bases map to TRBD1. The germline V gene has CDR1 KGHSH and CDR2 LQKENI. The ends lost 3 bases at V and 7 bases at J; junction bases unmatched: 3. This CDR3 spans 14 amino acids. The CDR3 DNA sequence: TGTGCCAGCTCACCGGACAGGCGGAATTCACCCCTCCACTTT. Translation gives CASSPDRRNSPLHF.

The gene calls are TRBV19 and TRBJ2-1; 7 positions agree with TRBD2. The germline V gene encodes CDR1 LNHDA and CDR2 SQIVND (reference sequence). The CDR3 covers 16 residues. V was clipped by 1 base and J by 1 base; unmatched bases: 4. CDR3 nucleotides: TGTGCCAGTAGTATAGCAGGAGCGGGGTCCTACAATGAGCAGTTCTTC. Translated, it gives CASSIAGAGSYNEQFF.

This clone occurred a few times. The chain couples TRBV27 to TRBJ2-1, with TRBD2 matching 8 bases. The trim removed 4 bases at V and 7 bases at J, leaving 9 bases unmatched. Germline-derived CDR1 and CDR2 are MNHEY and SMNVEV (reference sequence). The CDR3 sequence is 15 residues long. The CDR3 nucleotides read TGTGCCAGCAGTTGGGGGATAGCGGGACGAAATGAGCAGTTCTTC. Translated: CASSWGIAGRNEQFF.

This clone was recorded a few times. This chain links TRBV10-1 with TRBJ1-6; possible D gene TRBD1, 5 bases. Trimming took off 3 bases at V and 10 bases at J, with 16 bases between the two ends. The CDR3 runs 15 residues. Germline V gene sequence: CDR1 WNHNN, CDR2 SYGVQD (reference sequence). In DNA form, the CDR3 reads TGCGCCAGCAGTGAATCGGGACTCGGGGAGTCACCCCTCCACTTT. Amino acid sequence: CASSESGLGESPLHF.

This clone came up once. This rearrangement joins TRBV18 to TRBJ1-6, with a possible D match to TRBD1 (6 bases). Germline CDR1 is KGHSH and CDR2 is LQKENI. This CDR3 has 15 residues. V dropped 1 base and J dropped 7 bases, with 11 bases sitting between them. CDR3 region: CASSPQDSPNSPLHF. CDR3 coding DNA: TGTGCCAGCTCACCACAGGACAGCCCGAATTCACCCCTCCACTTT. Drawing the rest from reference TRBV18 and TRBJ1-6, the complete variable domain is NAGVMQNPRHLVRRRGQEARLRCSPMKGHSHVYWYRQLPEEGLKFMVYLQKENIIDESGMPKERFSAEFPKEGPSILRIQQVVRGDSAAYFCASSPQDSPNSPLHFGNGTRLTVT.

The rearrangement links TRBV30 to TRBJ2-3, with D possibly TRBD2 on 5 matching bases. Germline CDR1 and CDR2: GTSNPN and SVGIG (reference sequence). The length of the CDR3 is 14 residues. The germline V and J ends were trimmed by 0 bases and 2 bases, with 9 bases remaining between them. CDR3 sequence (DNA): TGTGCCTGGAGTGTACCGCGGGCCACAGATACGCAGTATTTT. This sequence encodes CAWSVPRATDTQYF.

The chain employs TRBV4-1 and TRBJ1-2; D call uncertain. Germline V gene lookup returns CDR1 MGHRA and CDR2 YSYEKL. CDR3 length: 15 residues. Between the trimmed V and J ends, which lost 2 bases and 3 bases, there was a span of 13 bases. This CDR3 reads CASSQPTGVDYGYTF. CDR3 bases: TGCGCCAGCAGCCAACCTACCGGGGTAGACTATGGCTACACCTTC.

The chain carries TRBV30 and TRBJ1-1; D gene unclear. Germline CDR1 GTSNPN, CDR2 SVGIG (reference sequence). The CDR3 loop spans 11 amino acids. V gave up 1 base and J gave up 7 bases, with 7 bases separating them. CDR3: CAWSETVEAFF. The CDR3 DNA is TGTGCCTGGAGTGAAACAGTTGAAGCTTTCTTT.

The chain joins TRBV4-1 to TRBJ2-5; TRBD2 matches at 7 bases. Germline V gene lookup returns CDR1 MGHRA and CDR2 YSYEKL. V lost 3 bases to trimming and J lost 2 bases; unmatched junction nucleotides: 15. The CDR3 is 18 amino acids. CDR3 residues: CASSHLLGLGVGQETQYF. CDR3 coding DNA: TGCGCCAGCAGCCATTTACTAGGACTAGGAGTCGGGCAAGAGACCCAGTACTTC.

The chain joins TRBV4-2 to TRBJ2-3; D ambiguous. CDR1 and CDR2 from the germline V gene are LGHNA and YNFKEQ. The CDR3 totals 18 residues. V was clipped by 4 bases and J by 13 bases, with 33 bases between them. In DNA, the CDR3 is TGTGCCAGCAGCCTCACAACCGTTAGTTGGTTAACAGCCAACCCCGAGTATTTT. Translation: CASSLTTVSWLTANPEYF.

The genes are TRBV5-1 and TRBJ2-5; TRBD1 agrees at 12 bases. The germline CDR1 and CDR2 sequences are SGHRS and YFSETQ. After removal of 0 bases from V and 5 bases from J, the junction contained 5 bases not matched to a gene. This CDR3 has 16 residues. This CDR3 is CASSLGGTGGRETQYF. DNA for the CDR3: TGCGCCAGCAGCTTGGGAGGGACAGGGGGCCGGGAGACCCAGTACTTC.

The chain couples TRBV5-6 to TRBJ1-2; TRBD1 is a possible D gene (6 bases). This CDR3 contains 14 residues. CDR1 is SGHDT and CDR2 is YYEEEE in the germline V gene. V was pared by 5 bases and J by 3 bases, with 14 bases between. CDR3 nucleotides: TGTGCCAGCAGTCGCGTGGGGGCCTACTATGGCTACACCTTC. It translates to CASSRVGAYYGYTF.

This clone was counted once. This chain connects TRBV3-1 (or the pseudogene TRBV3-2) to TRBJ1-5, with 10 bases that match TRBD1. Germline V CDR1 and CDR2: LGHDT, YNNKEL (reference sequence). This CDR3 is 15 amino acids long. Losses at the gene ends were 4 bases for V and 3 bases for J; bases not matched to a gene: 3. The CDR3 DNA is TGTGCCAGCAGCCGGGGACAGGGGAACAATCAGCCCCAGCATTTT. Its protein is CASSRGQGNNQPQHF.

The chain carries TRBV30 and TRBJ2-7; D might be TRBD1 (5 bases). The CDR3 consists of 11 residues. CDR1 and CDR2 from the germline V gene are GTSNPN and SVGIG (reference sequence). V gave up 5 bases and J gave up 4 bases, with 9 bases separating them. CDR3 in DNA: TGTGCCTGGGCCAGGGTATACGAGCAGTACTTC. Protein sequence: CAWARVYEQYF.

The V and J genes are TRBV7-2 and TRBJ1-4; a possible D gene is TRBD1 (5 bases). The V and J ends lost 5 bases and 8 bases respectively, with 12 bases between them. This CDR3 has 13 amino acids. Germline CDR1 is SGHTA and CDR2 is FQGNSA. The CDR3 reads CASSSRGGEKLFF. The CDR3 DNA reads as TGTGCCAGCAGCAGTAGGGGTGGGGAAAAACTGTTTTTT.

This clone was counted between two and nine times. V is TRBV7-2 and J is TRBJ2-7, with TRBD2 identical over 11 bases. Germline-derived CDR1 and CDR2 are SGHTA and FQGNSA. CDR3 size: 14 residues. V shed 6 bases, J shed 4 bases, and the junction held 5 bases outside the gene matches. The chain's CDR3 is CASSLAGGPYEQYF. CDR3 nucleotides: TGTGCCAGCAGTCTAGCGGGGGGTCCTTACGAGCAGTACTTC.

The gene calls are TRBV30 and TRBJ2-1; TRBD1 matches at 10 bases. The V and J ends lost 4 bases and 3 bases, in that order; junction bases with no gene match: 9. The CDR3 sequence is 16 residues long. Per germline, CDR1 GTSNPN and CDR2 SVGIG (reference sequence). CDR3 nucleotide sequence: TGTGCCTGGACCAAATCGACAGGGGGCGGCTACAATGAGCAGTTCTTC. Encoded protein: CAWTKSTGGGYNEQFF.